The entry below gives a single TCR beta chain sequence along with its context. Sequencing used immunoSEQ multiplex PCR; TCRdb keeps in-frame clones, though not all of them. The sample holds a few hundred thousand clones; 80% to 90% are singletons and the top ten take 2.2%. Individuals aged about 18 to 100 years were recruited from 24 US areas. Allocation to cohorts depended on clinical history reported by the participants. Symptom resolution, clearance, or two negative PCRs marked donors in Cohort 3 as recovered. The data were obtained in a study of blood T cell repertoires in COVID-19. What was sequenced was PBMCs or T cells enriched from blood (not recorded which). The TCR originated in a young man who had recovered from COVID-19.

The CDR3 nucleotides are TGTGCCAGCAGACTACACGGGAATGGCAATCAGCCCCAGCATTTT. Translating gives CASRLHGNGNQPQHF. The genes are TRBV27 and TRBJ1-5; D remains unclear. The germline CDR1 and CDR2 sequences are MNHEY and SMNVEV (reference sequence). The ends were cut back, 6 bases at V and 2 bases at J, with 14 bases in the middle. There are 15 residues in the CDR3.